The text below deals with one T cell receptor (beta chain). Its target is not known. The J segment lost 9 bases and the V segment lost 0 bases, leaving 8 bases of the junction unmatched. Germline loops: CDR1 MGHRA, CDR2 YSYEKL. The CDR3 sequence is 15 residues long. This record belongs to a study of siplizumab effects on memory and regulatory T cells. Every sample had 80,000 to 100,000 of its TCR templates assayed. Method: immunoSEQ multiplex PCR; TCRdb's copy keeps in-frame clones and lacks some. In the table there are 70,000 to 90,000 clones, 93% of which are singletons. Overall study findings and caveats: Unstimulated subsets contained matches for only a minor fraction of alloreactive clones. The study found naive T cells seemingly more diverse than memory cells and seemingly major alloresponse contributors. Alloreactive CD4+ clones that could be mapped were on average about 70% Treg-derived with siplizumab, against about 25% in controls.

This sequence joins TRBV4-1 and TRBJ2-3; 8 nucleotides line up with TRBD2. The sequenced material came from CD8+ T cells sorted from blood. This sequence originates from a human donor in good health. CDR3 DNA: TGCGCCAGCAGCCAAGAGGCCAGCGGGGGATCGACGCAGTATTTT. This encodes CASSQEASGGSTQYF.